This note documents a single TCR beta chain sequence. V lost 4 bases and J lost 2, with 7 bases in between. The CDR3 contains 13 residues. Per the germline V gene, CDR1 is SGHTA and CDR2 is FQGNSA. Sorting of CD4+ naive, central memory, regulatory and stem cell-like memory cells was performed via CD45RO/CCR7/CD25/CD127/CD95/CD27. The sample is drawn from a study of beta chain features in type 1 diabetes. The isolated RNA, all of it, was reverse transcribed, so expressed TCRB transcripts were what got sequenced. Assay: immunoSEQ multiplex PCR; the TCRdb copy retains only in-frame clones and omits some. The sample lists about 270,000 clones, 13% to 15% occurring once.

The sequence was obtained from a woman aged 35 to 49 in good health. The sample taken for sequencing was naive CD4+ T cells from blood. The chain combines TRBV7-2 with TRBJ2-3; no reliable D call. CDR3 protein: CASSSFSTDTQYF. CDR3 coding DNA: TGTGCCAGCAGCTCCTTCTCCACAGATACGCAGTATTTT.